This T cell receptor beta chain was sequenced during a study of vaccination and CD4 T cells after COVID-19. Time point denoted: late sampling 161 to 241 days after vaccination in a few convalescent patients. Regarding treatment: approximately 11-day PBMC culture with coronavirus spike peptide pools or control peptides (ViraFEST assay). Every well contained more than 1.5 million PBMCs, which were grown with about 9.2 IU/ml IL-2 and about 9.5 ug/ml peptide pools. The sample holds a few counts of this clonotype. What it recognizes is unknown. The study sequenced cultured CD4+ T cell DNA using the Oncomine TCR Beta short-read assay. TCRdb used MiXCR to reprocess the PCR reads, holding one entry per CDR3 protein. The table has 20,000 to 30,000 distinct CDR3 sequences, over 30% seen once. The CDR3 contains 13 residues.

This clonotype was obtained from a human donor who had recovered from COVID-19. The material was CD4+ T cells from blood, cultured in vitro, obtained about 7 months after SARS-CoV-2 vaccination. This rearrangement joins TRBV21-1 to TRBJ2-1; the D call of TRBD1 is as the table states it, not checked on the DNA. TRBV21-1 is annotated as a pseudogene. CDR3: CASSRGQGNEQFF. As DNA, the CDR3 is TGTGCCAGCAGCAGAGGACAGGGGAATGAGCAGTTCTTC.